This T cell receptor (beta chain) was identified during a study of blood T cell repertoires in COVID-19. Across the whole study: Samples taken during acute and convalescent COVID-19 were collected in the United States, Italy and Spain. Nucleic acid was either cDNA or gDNA, and it came from T cells, B-cell-depleted T cells, or PBMCs.

Study processing details: Using reference gene primer amplification, nucleated cell counts were estimated. The data were produced by immunoSEQ multiplex PCR, yet TCRdb's version contains in-frame clones alone and is incomplete. Clonal size and the V and J genes are those of that table, whereas D and trimming came from the DNA. The sample consists of 250,000 to 350,000 clones, around nine tenths of them appearing once. In germline, CDR1 is SGHRS, CDR2 YFSETQ. The CDR3 has 15 residues. Trimming took off 0 bases at V and 0 bases at J, with 9 bases between the two ends. This clone was counted once. Sequencing was carried out using peripheral blood. This TCR derives from a man aged 25-40 years with acute or convalescent COVID-19. The V and J genes are TRBV5-1 and TRBJ1-2; no clear D. As DNA, the CDR3 is TGCGCCAGCAGCTTGGTTGTAACAGCTAACTATGGCTACACCTTC. Its protein product is CASSLVVTANYGYTF.